What follows is one T cell receptor (beta chain) and its context. Per the authors' pipeline: Nucleated cell number was recorded as an estimate derived from reference gene primer amplification. This table comes from immunoSEQ multiplex PCR, and its TCRdb copy is limited to in-frame clones, with some not included. Clone size and the V and J calls come from that table; the DNA yielded D and trimming. In the table there are about 200,000 clones, approximately 80% of which are singletons. This entry comes from a study of blood T cell repertoires in COVID-19. Study details: Sample material is recorded as cDNA or gDNA derived from T cells, B-cell-depleted T cells, or PBMCs.

V was clipped by 1 base and J by 5 bases, with 11 bases between them. Looked up from germline, CDR1 is SEHNR and CDR2 is FQNEAQ (reference sequence). The CDR3 runs to 14 residues. What was sequenced was peripheral blood. This chain connects TRBV7-9 to TRBJ1-2; D perhaps matches TRBD1 (5 bases). This TCR was sampled from a man aged 40-49 years with acute or convalescent COVID-19. The CDR3 sequence is CASSLEGRYYGYTF. CDR3 bases: TGTGCCAGCAGCTTAGAGGGGCGCTATTATGGCTACACCTTC.